Below, one T cell receptor beta chain is given with its context. The sample is drawn from a study of blood T cell repertoires in COVID-19. Study-level background: The United States, Italy and Spain were the sources of the acute and convalescent COVID-19 samples. T cells, B-cell-depleted T cells, or PBMCs provided the cDNA or gDNA that served as material.

In the original workflow: The assay estimated nucleated cells by amplifying reference gene primers. The protocol was immunoSEQ multiplex PCR, while the TCRdb copy is restricted to in-frame clones and leaves out a portion. For V, J and clone size, that table is used; D and trimming come from the DNA. The sample includes some 160,000 clones, roughly 78% of them seen just once. The CDR3 contains 15 residues. Germline V gives CDR1 SGHRS, CDR2 YFSETQ. The V segment lost 4 bases and the J segment 0 bases; nucleotides outside the gene matches: 2. This receptor was obtained from a man aged 65 to 85 with active or convalescent COVID-19. This chain links TRBV5-1 with TRBJ2-5; TRBD2 matches at 11 bases. Sample: peripheral blood. In DNA form, the CDR3 reads TGCGCCAGCAGCCCGACTAGCGGGGACCAAGAGACCCAGTACTTC. This encodes CASSPTSGDQETQYF.